This TCR beta chain was documented in a study of T cell responses to AZD1222 COVID-19 vaccine. The germline V gene encodes CDR1 SGHRS and CDR2 YFSETQ. Trimming shortened V by 0 bases and J by 4 bases, and 10 bases separated the two germline ends. The CDR3 covers 14 residues. Clones were sequenced by immunoSEQ multiplex PCR, and TCRdb holds only the in-frame ones, with some missing. This table holds 83,000 or so clones, 88% found once. Findings and limits, study-wide: Reports indicate that nearly half of spike-specific TCRs are directed at unmutated variant regions. Baseline antibody screening turned up just a handful of seropositive AZD1222 recipients. Sampled repertoires all dated from after the peak T cell response. Donors were mostly white British, more females; clonal diversity possibly underestimated.

On this clone itself: Its target is unknown.

Sequencing was performed on peripheral blood, taken on day 0 of MenACWY control vaccination. V usage is TRBV5-1 and J usage is TRBJ1-2; possibly TRBD1 for D (5 bases). This sequence originates from an adult in good health. CDR3 nucleotides: TGCGCCAGCAGCTTGGCCGGCAGGGTCTATGGCTACACCTTC. Translated: CASSLAGRVYGYTF.